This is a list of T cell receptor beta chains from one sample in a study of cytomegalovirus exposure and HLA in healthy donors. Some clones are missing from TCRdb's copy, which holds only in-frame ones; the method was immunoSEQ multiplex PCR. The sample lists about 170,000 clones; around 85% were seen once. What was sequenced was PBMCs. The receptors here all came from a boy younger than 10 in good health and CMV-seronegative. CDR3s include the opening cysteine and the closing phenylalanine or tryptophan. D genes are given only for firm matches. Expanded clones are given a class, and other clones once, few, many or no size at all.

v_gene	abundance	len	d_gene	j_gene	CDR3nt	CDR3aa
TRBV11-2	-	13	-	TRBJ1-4	TGTGCCAGCAGCCGAACTCGTGCGGGAAAACTGTTTTTT	CASSRTRAGKLFF
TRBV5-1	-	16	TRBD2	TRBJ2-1	TGCGCCAGCAGCCTCTCACTAGCGATGGGGTACAATGAGCAGTTCTTC	CASSLSLAMGYNEQFF
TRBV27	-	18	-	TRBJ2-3	TGTGCCAGCAGTTTTAAGGGGGACGAATGGTCCTCCACAGATACGCAGTATTTT	CASSFKGDEWSSTDTQYF
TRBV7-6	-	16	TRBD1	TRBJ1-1	TGTGCCAGCAGCCTTCGGACAGGGGGCCCTAACACTGAAGCTTTCTTT	CASSLRTGGPNTEAFF
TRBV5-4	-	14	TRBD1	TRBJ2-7	TGTGCCAGCAGCCCCGGGGACAGCCCCTACGAGCAGTACTTC	CASSPGDSPYEQYF
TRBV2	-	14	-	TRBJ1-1	TGTGCCAGCAGGCCTGACAGTCTTAACACTGAAGCTTTCTTT	CASRPDSLNTEAFF
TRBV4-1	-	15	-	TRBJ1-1	TGCGCCAGCAGCCTCCGGGACACTCAGAACACTGAAGCTTTCTTT	CASSLRDTQNTEAFF
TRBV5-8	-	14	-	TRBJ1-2	TGTGCCAGCAACGAACAGGGTTCTTGGTATGGCTACACCTTC	CASNEQGSWYGYTF
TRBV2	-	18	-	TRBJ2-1	TGTGCCAGCAGTGAAGCAATATACGCGGGGAGCTCCTACAATGAGCAGTTCTTC	CASSEAIYAGSSYNEQFF
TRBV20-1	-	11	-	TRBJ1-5	TGCAGTGTTCGAACAGGGCAGCCCCAGCATTTT	CSVRTGQPQHF
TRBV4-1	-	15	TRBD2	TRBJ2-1	TGCGCCAGCAGCCAAGCGGGGGGGCTGTACAATGAGCAGTTCTTC	CASSQAGGLYNEQFF
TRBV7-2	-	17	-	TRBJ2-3	TGTGCCAGCAGCTTAGATGAGTTACGAGCCAGCACAGATACGCAGTATTTT	CASSLDELRASTDTQYF
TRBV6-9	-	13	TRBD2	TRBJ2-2	TGTGCCAGCTCTAGCGGGAGGGCCGGGGAGCTGTTTTTT	CASSSGRAGELFF
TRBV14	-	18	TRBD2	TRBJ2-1	TGTGCCAGCAGCCTACCAAGTGTACGCGGGAGGGCCCGGGAGGAGCAGTTCTTC	CASSLPSVRGRAREEQFF
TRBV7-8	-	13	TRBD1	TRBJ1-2	TGTGCCAGCAGCTTAGCGACAGGGTATGGCTACACCTTC	CASSLATGYGYTF
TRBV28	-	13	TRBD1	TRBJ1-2	TGTGCCACCCCGACAGGGGCAAACTATGGCTACACCTTC	CATPTGANYGYTF
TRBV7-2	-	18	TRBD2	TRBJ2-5	TGTGCCAGCAGCTTAGGACTAGCGGGAGGTCATCTAGGGGAGACCCAGTACTTC	CASSLGLAGGHLGETQYF
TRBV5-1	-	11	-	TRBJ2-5	TGCGCCAGCAGCGTACAAGAGACCCAGTACTTC	CASSVQETQYF
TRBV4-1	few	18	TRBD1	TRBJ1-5	TGCGCCAGCAGCCAGGAATCCCGGACAGGGATGAGGAATCAGCCCCAGCATTTT	CASSQESRTGMRNQPQHF
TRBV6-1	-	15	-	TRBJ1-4	TGTGCCAGCAGTGAAGCGCAGGGGCTGAATGAAAAACTGTTTTTT	CASSEAQGLNEKLFF
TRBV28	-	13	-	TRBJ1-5	TGTGCCAGCAGTCAAGGGGTCCGGGACTGGCAGCATTTT	CASSQGVRDWQHF
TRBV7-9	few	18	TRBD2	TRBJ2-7	TGTGCCAGCAGCCGGGCCCTGGGGGGGGTTTTCGGGTCATACGAGCAGTACTTC	CASSRALGGVFGSYEQYF
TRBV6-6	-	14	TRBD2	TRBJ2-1	TGTGCCAGCAGTTACCTGGCTAGCGGGAATGAGCAGTTCTTC	CASSYLASGNEQFF
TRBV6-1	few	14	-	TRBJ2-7	TGTGCCAGCAGTTCACCGTGGACAGCCTACGAGCAGTACTTC	CASSSPWTAYEQYF
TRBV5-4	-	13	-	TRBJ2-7	TGTGCCAGCAGCCCGACAGGTGTCAACGAGCAGTACTTC	CASSPTGVNEQYF
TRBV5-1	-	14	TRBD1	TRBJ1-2	TGCGCCAGCAGCTGGAACAGGGGGCGGAAGGGCTACACCTTC	CASSWNRGRKGYTF
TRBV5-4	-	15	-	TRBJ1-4	TGTGCCAGCAGCTTTTTGGGGGGGGGCAACGAAAAACTGTTTTTT	CASSFLGGGNEKLFF
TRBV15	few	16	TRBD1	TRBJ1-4	TGTGCCACCAGCAGACGGGACAGGGTAGAGGATGAAAAACTGTTTTTT	CATSRRDRVEDEKLFF
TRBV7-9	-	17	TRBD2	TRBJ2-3	TGTGCCAGCAGCTCAAAAGGGACTAGCGGGGATTCAGATACGCAGTATTTT	CASSSKGTSGDSDTQYF
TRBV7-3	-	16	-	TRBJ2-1	TGTGCCAGCAGCTTAAACAGCAGGGGCTCCTACAATGAGCAGTTCTTC	CASSLNSRGSYNEQFF
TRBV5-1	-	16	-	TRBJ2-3	TGCGCCAGCAGCTTGGGGATCATCTGGAGTACAGATACGCAGTATTTT	CASSLGIIWSTDTQYF
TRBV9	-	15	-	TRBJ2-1	TGTGCCAGCAGCCCTTTCCGGGGTCCCATCAATGAGCAGTTCTTC	CASSPFRGPINEQFF
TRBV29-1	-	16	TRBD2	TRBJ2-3	TGCAGCGTTGAAAAAAGTAGCGGGAGGGTATCAGATACGCAGTATTTT	CSVEKSSGRVSDTQYF
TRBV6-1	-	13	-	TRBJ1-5	TGTGCCAGCAGTGCGGTAAGAGATCAGCCCCAGCATTTT	CASSAVRDQPQHF
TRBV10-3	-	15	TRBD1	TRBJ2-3	TGTGCCATCAGGCCGGACAGGGGCTTCACAGATACGCAGTATTTT	CAIRPDRGFTDTQYF
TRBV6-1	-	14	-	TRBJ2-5	TGTGCCAGCAGTGCGCAGCCCAGGCGAGAGACCCAGTACTTC	CASSAQPRRETQYF
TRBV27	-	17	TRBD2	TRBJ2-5	TGTGCCAGCAGTTCAACCCGACTAGCGGGGTACCAAGAGACCCAGTACTTC	CASSSTRLAGYQETQYF
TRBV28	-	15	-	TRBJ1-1	TGTGCCAGCAGTTTATGGATGGGAGGGAACACTGAAGCTTTCTTT	CASSLWMGGNTEAFF
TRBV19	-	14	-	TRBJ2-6	TGTGCCAGTAGCGACAGCTCTGGGGCCAACGTCCTGACTTTC	CASSDSSGANVLTF
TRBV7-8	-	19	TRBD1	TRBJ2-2	TGTGCCAGCAGCTTCTATATAATACCGGGACAGGGGAGAAACGGGGAGCTGTTTTTT	CASSFYIIPGQGRNGELFF
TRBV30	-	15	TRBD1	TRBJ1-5	TGTGCCTGGAGTGTCTTAGGGACAGGGGATCAGCCCCAGCATTTT	CAWSVLGTGDQPQHF
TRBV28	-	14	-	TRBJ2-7	TGTGCCAGCCGGTCGCAGGGTAAAGGCTACGAGCAGTACTTC	CASRSQGKGYEQYF
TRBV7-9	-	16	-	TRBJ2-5	TGTGCCAGCAGCTTAGGTCTGGGGCTAAAGGGAGAGACCCAGTACTTC	CASSLGLGLKGETQYF
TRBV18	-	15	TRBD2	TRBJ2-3	TGTGCCAGCTCGGAAGCGGGAGTGCCCACAGATACGCAGTATTTT	CASSEAGVPTDTQYF
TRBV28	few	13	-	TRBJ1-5	TGTGCCAGCAGAACTACAGGGAATCAGCCCCAGCATTTT	CASRTTGNQPQHF
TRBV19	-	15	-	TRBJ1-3	TGTGCCAGTAGGATCCCGGGACTGACTGGAAACACCATATATTTT	CASRIPGLTGNTIYF
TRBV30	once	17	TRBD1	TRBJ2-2	TGTGCCTGGAGTGTAACAGACAGGGGGCTATCCGCCGGGGAGCTGTTTTTT	CAWSVTDRGLSAGELFF
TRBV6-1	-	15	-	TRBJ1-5	TGTGCCAGTGCGGACAGATACAATAGCAATCAGCCCCAGCATTTT	CASADRYNSNQPQHF
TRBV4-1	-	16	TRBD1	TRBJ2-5	TGCGCCAGCAGCCAATATGGGACAGGGGACCAAGAGACCCAGTACTTC	CASSQYGTGDQETQYF